This TCR beta chain was obtained from a study of control samples from healthy donors and cancer patients. Data came from immunoSEQ multiplex PCR; TCRdb stores just in-frame clones and leaves some out. The table lists 120,000 or so clones, about 89% of them singletons, with over 2.5% in the top ten. This clone was recorded only once. Sequenced material: blood. The TCR was taken from a man aged 60 to 69 in good health.

The CDR3, as DNA: TGCGCCAGCGCCCGGACCCCGGCCTACAATGAGCAGTTCTTC. Encoded protein: CASARTPAYNEQFF. The chain is built from TRBV5-1 and TRBJ2-1, with D uncertain. V shed 7 bases and J shed 2 bases, with 13 bases lying between them. The CDR3 covers 14 residues. In germline, CDR1 is SGHRS, CDR2 YFSETQ.